This T cell receptor beta chain was identified during a study of T cells in Graves' hyperthyroidism and ophthalmopathy (dated by TCRdb to about 2019). The study in broad terms: Peripheral blood was sampled at the time of initial diagnosis, prior to any treatment. A discovery cohort of about 96 patients, 43 with Graves' ophthalmopathy and under 60 with stable Graves' hyperthyroidism, was used to find distinguishing TCR V-J signatures. Following sampling, methimazole starting at 30 mg daily was given to hyperthyroidism patients, and high-dose intravenous methylprednisolone was given to ophthalmopathy patients. The 90 or so discovery patients were randomly split 7:3 into training and test sets. In addition, the study compared T-cell repertoires in thyroid tissue and in blood from several Graves' hyperthyroidism patients. According to the paper, TCR Vbeta CDR3 sequencing was carried out on over 130 peripheral blood samples, which came from fewer than 50 ophthalmopathy, roughly 75 hyperthyroidism and some 17 progressor patients. An independent validation cohort of around 19 hyperthyroidism patients and 15 or so patients who later progressed to ophthalmopathy tested prospective prediction of ophthalmopathy.

Broader findings and caveats from the paper: Blood samples also contained most of the expanded thyroid clonotypes (frequency above 0.001), which suggests that blood repertoires may reflect thyroid immune responses. A model built on a 13 V-J signature distinguished ophthalmopathy from stable hyperthyroidism, reaching around 87% sensitivity and 81.08% specificity in cross-validation and 80%/75% in testing. In validation, the model predicted progression to ophthalmopathy with over 65% sensitivity and 72% to 85% specificity, a median of 6.5 months before onset. No statistical method was used to set the sample size in advance, and investigators knew the group allocation.

The TCR beta CDR3 regions were amplified from the RNA transcripts. The TCR CDR3 was subjected to a first round of RT-PCR using the HTBI primer set and the Qiagen OneStep RT-PCR kit. The libraries were constructed in a second round of multiplex PCR and then size-selected and purified. Libraries were sequenced paired-end with 100 bp reads on an Illumina HiSeq2000. In the paper's pipeline: SOAPnuke was used to process the raw data, throwing out any read that contained adapters or uncalled bases, had a mean Phred below 15, or lacked an exact constant-primer or identifier match. High-quality paired reads were merged using COPE v1.2.5, and each unique nucleotide sequence was defined as a clonotype. MiTCR v1.1 was used to align the clonotypes against IMGT TRBV, TRBD and TRBJ reference segments. The analysis was restricted to V-J combinations with a frequency above 0.0001, which together covered 98% to 99.2% of the repertoires. The TCS score was defined as the ratio of F50 (clonal expansion) to E x V (chaos), calculated using BLOSUM62-based TCRdist between CDR3 peptides within each V-J. Welch's t-statistics and random forest reduced several hundred V-J features to 13, which were used in a naive Bayes classifier (R e1071). TCRdb applied fastp at Q25 and MiXCR to the public reads, then kept only in-frame beta chains. CDR3 protein duplicates are merged, each entry listing the most common genes and DNA. TCRdb, not the original authors, processed these V and J calls. The sample has about 460,000 distinct CDR3 sequences on record, 20% to 25% of them singletons. The ten largest clones represent approximately 49% of the sample.

This clonotype came up a few times. Its antigen has not been determined. No much larger clone is present one base from it, and per-base qualities are unavailable. Ophthalmopathy patients had moderately to severely active disease, with a Clinical Activity Score of 3 or more, a NOSPECS grade of 4 or more, and a disease duration of less than 3 months. The study excluded patients with uncontrolled infections, other autoimmune diseases, pregnancy or lactation. Diagnoses were based on clinical symptoms, serum thyroxine and TRAb, thyroid ultrasound and orbital computed tomography. PBMCs were separated from around 9.1 ml of fresh peripheral blood using Ficoll-Paque density gradient centrifugation. Trizol reagent was used to extract total RNA, and RNA quality was then checked on an Agilent 2100 Bioanalyzer. Input material: blood. The origin of this receptor is a woman in her seventies with Graves' ophthalmopathy.

The bases are TGTGCCAGCAGGGGTAGCGGGAGGGCCGAAGAGACCCAGTACTTC. Translated, it reads CASRGSGRAEETQYF. Recombination connected TRBV28 to TRBJ2-5, with TRBD2 identical over 11 junction bases. The germline V gene encodes CDR1 MDHEN and CDR2 SYDVKM. The CDR3 contains 15 residues, cysteine and phenylalanine counted. Of the read, only the CDR3 DNA is kept; its 45 bases are in frame from base 1. Trimming removed 6 bases from V and 3 bases from J; the gene matches leave 6 bases unexplained.